Below, 23 T cell receptor beta chains from the same sample are listed, as sequenced in a study of T cell changes during pregnancy in multiple sclerosis. Data came from immunoSEQ multiplex PCR; TCRdb stores just in-frame clones and leaves some out. The data contain approximately 90,000 clones, 94% of them singletons. The sample consisted of peripheral blood, taken in the third trimester of pregnancy. These receptors were taken from a female donor with multiple sclerosis, enrolled in a pregnancy study.

The chain links TRBV7-8 to TRBJ2-2, with D possibly being TRBD2 (5 bases). This CDR3 spans 14 amino acids. Germline CDR1 is SGHVS and CDR2 is FQNEAQ. Trimming cost V 4 bases and J 6 bases, with 12 bases left between them. The CDR3 reads CASSSGADSGELFF. The CDR3 DNA sequence: TGTGCCAGCAGCTCCGGTGCGGACTCCGGGGAGCTGTTTTTT.

The rearrangement joins TRBV18 to TRBJ2-3, with 7 bases matching TRBD2. The junction had 9 bases not matched to a gene; V was cut back by 4 bases and J by 2 bases. The CDR3 contains 16 residues. Germline CDR1 is KGHSH and CDR2 is LQKENI. The DNA for the CDR3 is TGTGCCAGCTCACACGTTCTAGCGGTACCCACAGATACGCAGTATTTT. It is translated as CASSHVLAVPTDTQYF.

The chain uses TRBV5-1 and TRBJ2-7; 9 nucleotides line up with TRBD2. Trimming cost V 1 base and J 5 bases; bases outside gene matches: 4. Germline values: CDR1 SGHRS, CDR2 YFSETQ. The CDR3 contains 14 residues. CDR3 sequence reads: CASSLSSGSHEQYF. The CDR3 nucleotides are TGCGCCAGCAGCTTGAGTAGCGGGAGTCACGAGCAGTACTTC.

Notes on this clone: A read error may produce the germline difference seen at one junction end. The rearrangement joins TRBV2 to TRBJ2-7, with D possibly TRBD2 on 5 matching bases. Germline values: CDR1 SNHLY, CDR2 FYNNEI. This CDR3 contains 15 residues. As DNA, the CDR3 is TGTGCCAGCAATGAACGGGGATACAGCTCCTACGAGCAGTACTTC. It encodes CASNERGYSSYEQYF.

This clone has only one observation. The chain employs TRBV6-1 and TRBJ1-5; D possibly corresponds to TRBD1 (6 bases). Trimming shortened V by 6 bases and J by 3 bases, and 15 bases separated the two germline ends. This CDR3 has 15 amino acids. Germline V CDR1 and CDR2: MNHNS, SASEGT. The CDR3 nucleotides are TGTGCCAGCAGACTCACAGGGCTTCCCAATCAGCCCCAGCATTTT. This gives the protein CASRLTGLPNQPQHF.

The chain joins TRBV6-5 to TRBJ2-7; TRBD1 aligns across 9 bases. The CDR3 totals 16 residues. Germline assignment: CDR1 MNHEY and CDR2 SVGAGI. V trimming: 0 bases; J trimming: 0 bases; junction bases outside the gene matches: 3. The CDR3 DNA reads as TGTGCCAGCAGTTACTCCAAGACAGGGGGCTCCTACGAGCAGTACTTC. Its translation is CASSYSKTGGSYEQYF.

The chain employs TRBV5-6 and TRBJ2-7, with 9 bases fitting TRBD1. J lost 6 bases, V lost 0 bases, and 4 bases had no gene match. Looked up from germline, CDR1 is SGHDT and CDR2 is YYEEEE. CDR3 size: 14 residues. The CDR3: CASSLGTGAFEQYF. The CDR3 region has the DNA TGTGCCAGCAGCTTGGGGACAGGGGCTTTCGAGCAGTACTTC.

The chain uses TRBV5-1 and TRBJ2-3, with TRBD1 matching 8 bases. Germline CDR1 SGHRS, CDR2 YFSETQ. This CDR3 spans 16 amino acids. The J segment lost 3 bases and the V segment lost 2 bases, leaving 8 bases of the junction unmatched. CDR3: CASSFQTGVKTDTQYF. The CDR3 DNA is TGCGCCAGCAGCTTCCAGACAGGGGTAAAGACAGATACGCAGTATTTT.

The chain employs TRBV11-2 and TRBJ2-1; perhaps TRBD1 as D (6 bases). Looked up from germline, CDR1 is SGHAT and CDR2 is FQNNGV. The CDR3 is 16 residues long. V was clipped by 1 base and J by 3 bases, with 13 bases between them. CDR3 bases: TGTGCCAGCAGCTTAGCCAGGGGTGTATTCTACAATGAGCAGTTCTTC. It yields the protein CASSLARGVFYNEQFF.

The rearrangement uses TRBV5-1 and TRBJ2-7; D perhaps matches TRBD1 (5 bases). The germline gives CDR1 SGHRS, CDR2 YFSETQ. The CDR3 is 13 amino acids. The V and J ends lost 4 bases and 2 bases respectively, with 10 bases between them. The CDR3 is CASSPTVAYEQYF. As DNA, the CDR3 is TGCGCCAGCAGCCCGACAGTCGCCTACGAGCAGTACTTC.

This sequence joins TRBV7-2 and TRBJ2-3; D gene ambiguous. The CDR3 spans 14 residues. Trimming stripped 4 bases from V and 1 base from J, with 9 bases between. The germline V gene encodes CDR1 SGHTA and CDR2 FQGNSA. In DNA form, the CDR3 reads TGTGCCAGCAGCTATGCTGCGGGCACAGATACGCAGTATTTT. It yields the protein CASSYAAGTDTQYF.

The chain is built from TRBV28 and TRBJ2-5; D is perhaps TRBD1 (5 bases). Germline assignment: CDR1 MDHEN and CDR2 SYDVKM. The CDR3 extends over 15 amino acids. V lost 5 bases, J lost 3 bases, and 16 bases lay in between. CDR3 region: CASSDPLSGKETQYF. The CDR3 DNA reads as TGTGCCAGCAGTGATCCCCTTTCAGGGAAAGAGACCCAGTACTTC.

The chain carries TRBV29-1 and TRBJ1-2; a weak D match, TRBD1 (5 bases). Trimming removed 2 bases at V and 4 bases at J, with 11 bases between. This CDR3 spans 13 amino acids. Germline V gene data show CDR1 as SQVTM and CDR2 as ANQGSEA. CDR3 residues: CSVEIDSAYGYTF. CDR3 DNA sequence: TGCAGCGTTGAAATCGACAGTGCCTATGGCTACACCTTC.

The chain has TRBV28 and TRBJ2-7, with 8 bases matching TRBD2. The germline V gene has CDR1 MDHEN and CDR2 SYDVKM. The CDR3 sequence is 14 residues long. The V gene end was trimmed by 5 bases and the J gene end by 6 bases; junction bases not matched to a gene: 9. The CDR3 sequence: CASSAPGTRVEQYF. The CDR3 region has the DNA TGTGCCAGCAGTGCACCCGGGACTAGAGTCGAGCAGTACTTC.

The chain links TRBV5-1 to TRBJ1-1, with 7 bases fitting TRBD1. The CDR3 covers 19 residues. The germline CDR1 and CDR2 sequences are SGHRS and YFSETQ. V shed 2 bases, J shed 1 base, and the junction held 17 bases outside the gene matches. CDR3 sequence (DNA): TGCGCCAGCAGCTTCCCCAGGGGGGAACTGGCAGGGGAGAACACTGAAGCTTTCTTT. Protein product: CASSFPRGELAGENTEAFF. Together with reference TRBV5-1 and TRBJ1-1, the CDR3 gives the full variable domain: KAGVTQTPRYLIKTRGQQVTLSCSPISGHRSVSWYQQTPGQGLQFLFEYFSETQRNKGNFPGRFSGRQFSNSRSEMNVSTLELGDSALYLCASSFPRGELAGENTEAFFGQGTRLTVV.

The V gene is TRBV28, the J gene TRBJ1-1; no clear D gene. Germline CDR1 reads MDHEN; CDR2 reads SYDVKM. The CDR3 sequence is 15 residues long. Trimming took off 4 bases at V and 2 bases at J, with 14 bases between the two ends. CDR3 amino acids: CASSSRTDGNTEAFF. CDR3 DNA sequence: TGTGCCAGCAGTTCAAGGACTGATGGAAACACTGAAGCTTTCTTT.

V usage is TRBV4-2 and J usage is TRBJ2-6, with D unclear. The germline V gene encodes CDR1 LGHNA and CDR2 YNFKEQ. This CDR3 spans 15 amino acids. The V end lost 0 bases, the J end lost 4 bases, and 7 bases lay between the germline ends. As DNA, the CDR3 is TGTGCCAGCAGCCAAGATCTATCCGGGGCCAACGTCCTGACTTTC. Amino acids: CASSQDLSGANVLTF.

This rearrangement joins TRBV29-1 to TRBJ2-1, with 10 bases that match TRBD2. V shed 5 bases, J shed 6 bases, and the junction held 7 bases outside the gene matches. From germline, CDR1 is SQVTM and CDR2 ANQGSEA. The CDR3 is made up of 14 amino acids. The CDR3 reads CSVLSGRLGNEQFF. CDR3 bases: TGCAGCGTTCTTAGCGGGAGGCTAGGCAATGAGCAGTTCTTC.

The gene calls are TRBV7-8 and TRBJ1-1, with 8 bases that match TRBD1. Germline values: CDR1 SGHVS, CDR2 FQNEAQ. Germline trimming cut 4 bases from V and 1 base from J; bases unmatched to any gene: 2. This CDR3 has 14 residues. CDR3 region: CASSSGQANTEAFF. Written as DNA, the CDR3 is TGTGCCAGCAGCTCGGGACAGGCGAACACTGAAGCTTTCTTT.

The rearrangement links TRBV7-9 to TRBJ2-3; 9 bases are shared with TRBD1. V lost 5 bases and J lost 1; bases outside the gene matches: 7. The CDR3 totals 16 residues. CDR1 is SEHNR and CDR2 is FQNEAQ in the germline V gene (reference sequence). CDR3 protein: CASSPRDRVRTDTQYF. Here the CDR3 DNA reads TGTGCCAGCAGCCCCCGGGACAGGGTTCGCACAGATACGCAGTATTTT.

The chain couples TRBV7-8 to TRBJ2-1, with D unresolved. Germline CDR1 SGHVS, CDR2 FQNEAQ. The CDR3 contains 13 residues. V was trimmed by 5 bases and J by 8 bases, leaving 13 bases between them. The CDR3 region is CASSQTAMDEQFF. CDR3 bases: TGTGCCAGCAGCCAGACTGCAATGGATGAGCAGTTCTTC.

This chain uses TRBV18 with TRBJ2-3, with D maybe TRBD1 (5 bases). Trimming took off 9 bases at V and 0 bases at J, with 16 bases between the two ends. In germline, CDR1 is KGHSH, CDR2 LQKENI. The CDR3 covers 15 residues. The CDR3 coding sequence is TGTGCCAGTAGACCAGGCCAGGGTAGCACAGATACGCAGTATTTT. This codes for CASRPGQGSTDTQYF.

V gene TRBV28 combines with J gene TRBJ2-1, with 8 bases aligning to TRBD2. V dropped 6 bases and J dropped 7; count of bases not matched to a gene: 8. The CDR3 contains 14 residues. The germline V gene has CDR1 MDHEN and CDR2 SYDVKM. CDR3 sequence reads: CASRGAGGGNEQFF. CDR3 coding DNA: TGTGCCAGCAGAGGGGCAGGCGGGGGGAATGAGCAGTTCTTC.